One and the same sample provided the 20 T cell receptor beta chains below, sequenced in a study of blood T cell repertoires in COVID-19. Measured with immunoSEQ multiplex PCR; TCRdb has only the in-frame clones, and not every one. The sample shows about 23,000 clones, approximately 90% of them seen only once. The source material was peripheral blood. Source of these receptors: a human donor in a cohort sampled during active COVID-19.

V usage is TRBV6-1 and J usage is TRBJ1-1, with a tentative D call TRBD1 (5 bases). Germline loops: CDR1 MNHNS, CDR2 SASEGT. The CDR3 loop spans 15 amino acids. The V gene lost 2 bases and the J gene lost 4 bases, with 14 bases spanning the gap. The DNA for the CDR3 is TGTGCCAGCAGTGAACTCGGACGGCAGGGCACTGAAGCTTTCTTT. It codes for CASSELGRQGTEAFF.

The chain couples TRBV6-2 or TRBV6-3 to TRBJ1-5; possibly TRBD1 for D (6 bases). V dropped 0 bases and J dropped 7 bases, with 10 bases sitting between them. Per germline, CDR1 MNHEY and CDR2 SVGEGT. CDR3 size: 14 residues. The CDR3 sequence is CASSYSGDNQPQHF. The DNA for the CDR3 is TGTGCCAGCAGTTACTCCGGGGACAACCAGCCCCAGCATTTT.

As DNA, the CDR3 is TGTGCCAGTAGCCACAATCCGGGACAGGCCATAGCCAAAAACATTCAGTACTTC. This gives the protein CASSHNPGQAIAKNIQYF. This rearrangement joins TRBV19 to TRBJ2-4; 8 bases line up with TRBD1. There are 18 residues in the CDR3. J lost 0 bases, V lost 6 bases, and 13 bases had no gene match. The germline CDR1 and CDR2 sequences are LNHDA and SQIVND (reference sequence). Full variable domain (outside the CDR3, taken from reference TRBV19 and TRBJ2-4): DGGITQSPKYLFRKEGQNVTLSCEQNLNHDAMYWYRQDPGQGLRLIYYSQIVNDFQKGDIAEGYSVSREKKESFPLTVTSAQKNPTAFYLCASSHNPGQAIAKNIQYFGAGTRLSVL.

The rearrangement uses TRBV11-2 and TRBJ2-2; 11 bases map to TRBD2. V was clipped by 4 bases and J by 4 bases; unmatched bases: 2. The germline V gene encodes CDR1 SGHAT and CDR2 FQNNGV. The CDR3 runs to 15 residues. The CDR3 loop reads CASSWGTSGTGELFF. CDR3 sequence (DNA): TGTGCCAGCAGCTGGGGGACTAGCGGCACCGGGGAGCTGTTTTTT.

CDR3 DNA sequence: TGTGCCAGCAGCCCACTTCGGACAAACTCCGGCGAGCAGTACTTC. Its translation is CASSPLRTNSGEQYF. V gene TRBV7-2 combines with J gene TRBJ2-7, with a tentative D call TRBD1 (5 bases). The CDR3 totals 15 residues. The V gene lost 5 bases and the J gene lost 6 bases, with 20 bases spanning the gap. The germline V gene encodes CDR1 SGHTA and CDR2 FQGNSA.

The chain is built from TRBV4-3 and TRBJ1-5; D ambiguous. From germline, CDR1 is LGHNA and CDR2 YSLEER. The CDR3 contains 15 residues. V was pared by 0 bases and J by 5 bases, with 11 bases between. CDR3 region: CASSQDGREDQPQHF. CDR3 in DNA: TGCGCCAGCAGCCAAGACGGGCGGGAGGATCAGCCCCAGCATTTT.

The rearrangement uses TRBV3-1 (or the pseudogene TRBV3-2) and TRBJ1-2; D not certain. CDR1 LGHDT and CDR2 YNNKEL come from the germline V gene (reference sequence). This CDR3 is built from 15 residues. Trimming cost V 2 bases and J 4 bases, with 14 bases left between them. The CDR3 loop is CASSQIDQAPYGYTF. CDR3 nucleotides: TGTGCCAGCAGCCAAATAGATCAGGCTCCCTATGGCTACACCTTC.

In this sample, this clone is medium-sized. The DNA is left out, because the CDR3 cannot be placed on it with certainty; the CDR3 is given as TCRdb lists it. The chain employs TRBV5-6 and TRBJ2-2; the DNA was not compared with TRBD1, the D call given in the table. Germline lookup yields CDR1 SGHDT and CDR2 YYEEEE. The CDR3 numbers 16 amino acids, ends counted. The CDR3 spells CASSFGPGQGTGELFF.

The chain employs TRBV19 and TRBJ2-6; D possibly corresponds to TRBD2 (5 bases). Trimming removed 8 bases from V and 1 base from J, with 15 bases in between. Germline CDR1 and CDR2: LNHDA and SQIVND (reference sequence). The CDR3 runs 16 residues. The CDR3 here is CASDGGRRSGANVLTF. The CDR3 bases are TGTGCCAGTGACGGCGGGCGAAGGTCTGGGGCCAACGTCCTGACTTTC. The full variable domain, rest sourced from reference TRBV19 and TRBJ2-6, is DGGITQSPKYLFRKEGQNVTLSCEQNLNHDAMYWYRQDPGQGLRLIYYSQIVNDFQKGDIAEGYSVSREKKESFPLTVTSAQKNPTAFYLCASDGGRRSGANVLTFGAGSRLTVL.

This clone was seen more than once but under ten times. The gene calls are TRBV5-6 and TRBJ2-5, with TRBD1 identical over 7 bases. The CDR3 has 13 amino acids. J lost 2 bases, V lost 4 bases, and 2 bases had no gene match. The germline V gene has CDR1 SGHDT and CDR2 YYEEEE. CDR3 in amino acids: CASSLGQQETQYF. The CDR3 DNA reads TGTGCCAGCAGCCTGGGACAGCAAGAGACCCAGTACTTC.

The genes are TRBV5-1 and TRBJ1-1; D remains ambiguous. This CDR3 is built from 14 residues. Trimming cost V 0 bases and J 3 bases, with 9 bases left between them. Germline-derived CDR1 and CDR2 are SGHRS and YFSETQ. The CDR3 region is CASSLGNGDTEAFF. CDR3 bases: TGCGCCAGCAGCTTGGGGAACGGAGACACTGAAGCTTTCTTT.

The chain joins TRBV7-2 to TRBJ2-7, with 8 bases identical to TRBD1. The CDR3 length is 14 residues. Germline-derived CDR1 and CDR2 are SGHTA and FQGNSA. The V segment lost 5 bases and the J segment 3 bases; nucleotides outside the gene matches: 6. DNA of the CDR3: TGTGCCAGCAGCATCGGGACAGGAGGCTACGAGCAGTACTTC. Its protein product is CASSIGTGGYEQYF.

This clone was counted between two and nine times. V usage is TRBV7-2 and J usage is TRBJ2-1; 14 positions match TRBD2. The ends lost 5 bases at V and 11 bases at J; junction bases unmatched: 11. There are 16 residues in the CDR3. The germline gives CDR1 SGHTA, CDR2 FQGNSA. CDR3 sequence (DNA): TGTGCCAGCAGCACCCAGACTAGCGGGGGGGCCCCCCAGCAGTTCTTC. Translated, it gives CASSTQTSGGAPQQFF.

This CDR3 is CASSLVEQPTNEKLFF. The CDR3 DNA reads as TGTGCCAGCAGCTTAGTCGAACAGCCAACTAATGAAAAACTGTTTTTT. The chain has TRBV7-7 and TRBJ1-4; D not certain. This CDR3 is 16 amino acids long. Trimming shortened V by 1 base and J by 0 bases, and 9 bases separated the two germline ends. In germline, CDR1 is SSHAT, CDR2 FNYEAQ (reference sequence).

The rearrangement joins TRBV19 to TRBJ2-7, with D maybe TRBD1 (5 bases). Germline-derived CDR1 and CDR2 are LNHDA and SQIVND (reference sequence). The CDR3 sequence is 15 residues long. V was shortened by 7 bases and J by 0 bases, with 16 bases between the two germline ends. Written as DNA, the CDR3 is TGTGCCAGTAAGGGCGCAGGACAAAGCTCCTACGAGCAGTACTTC. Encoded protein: CASKGAGQSSYEQYF. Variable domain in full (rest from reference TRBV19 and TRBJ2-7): DGGITQSPKYLFRKEGQNVTLSCEQNLNHDAMYWYRQDPGQGLRLIYYSQIVNDFQKGDIAEGYSVSREKKESFPLTVTSAQKNPTAFYLCASKGAGQSSYEQYFGPGTRLTVT.

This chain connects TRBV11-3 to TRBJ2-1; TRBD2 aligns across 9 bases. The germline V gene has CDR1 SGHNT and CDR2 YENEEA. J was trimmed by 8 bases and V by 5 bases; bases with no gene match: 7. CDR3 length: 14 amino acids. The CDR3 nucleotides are TGTGCCAGCAGCCCTAAAACTAGCGGGTATGAGCAGTTCTTC. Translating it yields CASSPKTSGYEQFF.

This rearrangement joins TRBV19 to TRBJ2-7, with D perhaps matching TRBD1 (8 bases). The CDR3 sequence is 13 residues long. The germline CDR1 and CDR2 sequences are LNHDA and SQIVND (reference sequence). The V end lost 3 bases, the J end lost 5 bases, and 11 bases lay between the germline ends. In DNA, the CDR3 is TGTGCCAGTAGTATCACAGGGGGGGACGAGCAGTACTTC. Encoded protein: CASSITGGDEQYF.

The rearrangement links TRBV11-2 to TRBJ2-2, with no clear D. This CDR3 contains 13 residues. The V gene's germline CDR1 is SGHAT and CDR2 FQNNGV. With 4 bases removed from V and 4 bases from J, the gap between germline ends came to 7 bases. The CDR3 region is CASSSTFTGELFF. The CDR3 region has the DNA TGTGCCAGCAGCTCTACTTTCACCGGGGAGCTGTTTTTT.

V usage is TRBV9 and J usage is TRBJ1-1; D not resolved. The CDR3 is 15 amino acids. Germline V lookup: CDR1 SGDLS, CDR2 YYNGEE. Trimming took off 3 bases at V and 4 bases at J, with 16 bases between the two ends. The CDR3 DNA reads TGTGCCAGCAGCGCCCTTGGGAGGGTCCCCACTGAAGCTTTCTTT. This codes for CASSALGRVPTEAFF.

The CDR3 is CATSRAWTAKSQETQYF. In nucleotides, the CDR3 is TGTGCCACCAGCAGAGCCTGGACAGCGAAATCCCAAGAGACCCAGTACTTC. This chain joins TRBV15 and TRBJ2-5; maybe TRBD1 (6 bases). The CDR3 is 17 amino acids. Germline values: CDR1 LNHNV, CDR2 YYDKDF (reference sequence). Trimming stripped 1 base from V and 1 base from J, with 16 bases between.